The 27 T cell receptor beta chains below come from one sample, sequenced in a study of regulatory T cells in long-lasting Graves disease. Time point described: persistent/refractory GD, antithyroid drugs over 5 years with positive TRAb. Extracted PBMC RNA gave rise to the TCR library. iRepertoire HTBI primers and Arm-PCR of CDR3 regions built TCR beta libraries. TCRdb re-called the multiplex PCR reads with MiXCR, one entry per CDR3 protein. Of about 430,000 distinct CDR3 sequences listed, 21% are singletons. Here the sequenced sample was peripheral blood mononuclear cells (PBMCs), taken when the disease was refractory, from a patient treated with antithyroid drugs. Receptor source: a female donor with Graves disease.

This clonotype was observed many times. The genes are TRBV28 and TRBJ2-2, with D possibly being TRBD1 or TRBD2 (6 bases each). V lost 4 bases, J lost 6 bases, and 9 bases lay in between. Germline CDR1 and CDR2: MDHEN and SYDVKM. The CDR3 contains 13 residues. In DNA, the CDR3 is TGTGCCAGCAGTTCAGGGGAGGCCGGGGAGCTGTTTTTT. Its protein is CASSSGEAGELFF. The full variable domain, with the rest looked up from reference TRBV28 and TRBJ2-2, is DVKVTQSSRYLVKRTGEKVFLECVQDMDHENMFWYRQDPGLGLRLIYFSYDVKMKEKGDIPEGYSVSREKKERFSLILESASTNQTSMYLCASSSGEAGELFFGEGSRLTVL.

The CDR3, as DNA: TGTGCCAGCAGCTTAGAGGGACAGAACTATGGCTACACCTTC. As protein: CASSLEGQNYGYTF. J is TRBJ1-2 and V is TRBV7-9; 7 nucleotides match TRBD1. This CDR3 is built from 14 residues. Trimming took 1 base from V and 2 from J; bases not matched to a gene: 1. Germline V gives CDR1 SEHNR, CDR2 FQNEAQ (reference sequence).

In this sample, this clonotype turned up many times. V gene TRBV6-5 combines with J gene TRBJ2-2; D perhaps matches TRBD2 (6 bases). V gave up 4 bases and J gave up 2 bases, with 20 bases separating them. Germline V gene sequence: CDR1 MNHEY, CDR2 SVGAGI. The CDR3 consists of 18 residues. In DNA, the CDR3 is TGTGCCAGCAGTTCGTTGGACTACCACACTCATAACACCGGGGAGCTGTTTTTT. Translation: CASSSLDYHTHNTGELFF.

V usage is TRBV7-9 and J usage is TRBJ2-3, with no clear D. V gave up 7 bases and J gave up 2 bases, with 16 bases separating them. Germline V gene lookup returns CDR1 SEHNR and CDR2 FQNEAQ (reference sequence). The CDR3 is made up of 15 amino acids. As DNA, the CDR3 is TGTGCCAGCAATGTTAAAGGACCGATCACAGATACGCAGTATTTT. The encoded protein is CASNVKGPITDTQYF.

This clonotype was counted between two and nine times. The chain uses TRBV19 and TRBJ2-5; D may correspond to TRBD1 or TRBD2 (6 bases each). The ends were cut back, 5 bases at V and 4 bases at J, with 23 bases in the middle. The CDR3 has 17 residues. Germline values: CDR1 LNHDA, CDR2 SQIVND (reference sequence). This CDR3 is CASSGLGKGGGGETQYF. In DNA form, the CDR3 reads TGTGCCAGTAGTGGGCTGGGAAAGGGGGGCGGAGGAGAGACCCAGTACTTC.

Concerning this clonotype itself: This may come from a read error, since a much larger clone is one base off. The J gene is TRBJ2-1, the V gene TRBV7-6; D might be TRBD1 (6 bases). V was pared by 7 bases and J by 4 bases, with 14 bases between. Germline loops: CDR1 SGHVS, CDR2 FNYEAQ. The CDR3 sequence is 14 residues long. CDR3 amino acids: CASTLGAGYNEQFF. CDR3 coding DNA: TGTGCCAGCACCCTGGGGGCTGGATACAATGAGCAGTTCTTC.

The chain has TRBV11-2 and TRBJ2-1, with 7 bases aligning to TRBD2. The CDR3 loop spans 16 amino acids. Germline V gene lookup returns CDR1 SGHAT and CDR2 FQNNGV. Trimming at V came to 5 bases and at J to 4 bases, leaving 11 bases not matched to a gene. The CDR3 DNA sequence: TGTGCCAGCAGCCCAACCCTAGCGGACCTTTACAATGAGCAGTTCTTC. It yields the protein CASSPTLADLYNEQFF.

V usage is TRBV10-3 and J usage is TRBJ2-1; 8 bases are shared with TRBD1. V dropped 10 bases and J dropped 8; count of bases not matched to a gene: 16. The CDR3 runs to 15 residues. The germline V gene encodes CDR1 ENHRY and CDR2 SYGVKD. CDR3 protein: CASRSQLDRGHEQFF. The CDR3 DNA reads as TGTGCCAGCAGATCCCAGTTAGACAGGGGCCATGAGCAGTTCTTC.

The DNA of the CDR3 is TGCAGCGTTGGTGGGGTTTTGGGAGAGACCCAGTACTTC. Its protein product is CSVGGVLGETQYF. The chain links TRBV29-1 to TRBJ2-5; unclear D gene. There are 13 residues in the CDR3. CDR1 and CDR2 (germline): SQVTM, ANQGSEA. V lost 4 bases and J 4 bases, leaving 13 bases between the germline ends.

In the case of this clonotype: Its ends do not fully match the called genes, so a read error is possible. The gene calls are TRBV10-3 and TRBJ2-7; D might be TRBD1 (6 bases). CDR3 length equals 13 residues. In germline, CDR1 is ENHRY, CDR2 SYGVKD. CDR3 nucleotides: TGTGCCACCAGTACAGGGATGAACTACGAGCAGTACTTC. This gives the protein CATSTGMNYEQYF.

This clonotype was detected only a few times. The V gene is TRBV10-2, the J gene TRBJ1-1, with D hard to call. CDR1 and CDR2 from the germline V gene are WSHSY and SAAADI. This CDR3 is built from 13 residues. Trimming removed 2 bases at V and 1 base at J, with 5 bases between. For the CDR3, the DNA is TGCGCCAGCAGTGAGAACCGGAACACTGAAGCTTTCTTT. This gives the protein CASSENRNTEAFF.

This clonotype was counted only a few times. The chain links TRBV2 to TRBJ2-7, with D maybe TRBD1 (5 bases). V lost 6 bases and J lost 4, with 7 bases in between. The CDR3 sequence is 11 residues long. Germline lookup yields CDR1 SNHLY and CDR2 FYNNEI. CDR3 nucleotides: TGTGCCAGCAGAGCAGGGTACGAGCAGTACTTC. This gives the protein CASRAGYEQYF.

The genes are TRBV28 and TRBJ2-5; D is unclear. Per germline, CDR1 MDHEN and CDR2 SYDVKM. Between the trimmed V and J ends, which lost 3 bases and 5 bases, there was a span of 16 bases. CDR3 length equals 15 residues. CDR3 sequence reads: CASSFASLVFETQYF. CDR3 DNA sequence: TGTGCCAGCAGTTTTGCCTCCTTAGTATTTGAGACCCAGTACTTC.

V and J are TRBV28 and TRBJ2-3; D possibly corresponds to TRBD1 (5 bases). Trimming left V 6 bases short and J 0 bases short, with 13 bases between. Germline V lookup: CDR1 MDHEN, CDR2 SYDVKM. The CDR3 totals 15 residues. The CDR3 nucleotides read TGTGCCAGCAGCCGTAGACAGCTGAGCACAGATACGCAGTATTTT. Residues: CASSRRQLSTDTQYF.

This clonotype was observed many times. The chain links TRBV6-1 to TRBJ2-7; D ambiguous. The length of the CDR3 is 11 residues. Germline values: CDR1 MNHNS, CDR2 SASEGT. V was pared by 8 bases and J by 3 bases, with 8 bases between. DNA for the CDR3: TGTGCCAGCGGGTCTCTCTACGAGCAGTACTTC. It specifies CASGSLYEQYF.

This clonotype showed up many times. This chain connects TRBV2 to TRBJ2-5; 10 nucleotides line up with TRBD1. The length of the CDR3 is 16 residues. Losses at the gene ends were 7 bases for V and 1 base for J; bases not matched to a gene: 9. Looked up from germline, CDR1 is SNHLY and CDR2 is FYNNEI. The CDR3 DNA reads TGTGCCAGCACGGGGGGGACAGGGGCTTTCCAAGAGACCCAGTACTTC. The encoded protein is CASTGGTGAFQETQYF.

This clonotype was recorded at least ten times. The V gene is TRBV7-8, the J gene TRBJ1-1, with D perhaps TRBD1 (5 bases). CDR1 and CDR2 from the germline V gene are SGHVS and FQNEAQ. The CDR3 is 14 amino acids. Between the trimmed V and J ends, which lost 2 bases and 4 bases, there was a span of 11 bases. CDR3 nucleotides: TGTGCCAGCAGCTTACAGGGCGTTGGCACTGAAGCTTTCTTT. It translates to CASSLQGVGTEAFF.

This clonotype has a count of ten or more. The chain employs TRBV3-1 and TRBJ1-1, with D tentatively TRBD1 (6 bases). Trimming took off 0 bases at V and 0 bases at J, with 11 bases between the two ends. CDR1 and CDR2 from the germline V gene are LGHDT and YNNKEL (reference sequence). The CDR3 spans 16 residues. The CDR3 loop reads CASSQDLRQVNTEAFF. The DNA of the CDR3 is TGTGCCAGCAGCCAAGATCTAAGACAGGTGAACACTGAAGCTTTCTTT.

This clonotype was counted many times. J is TRBJ2-7 and V is TRBV28; TRBD1 aligns across 7 bases. This CDR3 spans 14 amino acids. Germline assignment: CDR1 MDHEN and CDR2 SYDVKM. The J segment lost 2 bases and the V segment lost 6 bases, leaving 7 bases of the junction unmatched. This CDR3 is CASSEDREAYEQYF. DNA for the CDR3: TGTGCCAGCAGCGAAGACAGGGAAGCCTACGAGCAGTACTTC.

The CDR3 loop is CASSLLGSGRVGTGELFF. The CDR3 nucleotides are TGTGCCAGCAGTTTATTGGGTAGCGGGAGGGTTGGCACCGGGGAGCTGTTTTTT. The chain couples TRBV27 to TRBJ2-2; TRBD2 matches at 11 bases. Germline-derived CDR1 and CDR2 are MNHEY and SMNVEV (reference sequence). The CDR3 consists of 18 residues. With V trimmed by 1 base and J by 4 bases, 8 bases remained unmatched.

This rearrangement joins TRBV6-9 to TRBJ1-6; no firm D call. Germline V CDR1 and CDR2: MNHGY, SVAAGI. This CDR3 has 17 residues. V was cut by 3 bases and J by 7 bases, with 19 bases left in between. The CDR3: CASSYSVGSPRNSPLHF. In DNA, the CDR3 is TGTGCCAGCAGTTACTCAGTCGGGTCACCGAGGAATTCACCCCTCCACTTT.

A word on this clonotype: A read error may produce the germline difference seen at one junction end. The genes are TRBV19 and TRBJ2-4, with TRBD2 matching over 8 bases. The CDR3 sequence is 15 residues long. Germline CDR1 LNHDA, CDR2 SQIVND (reference sequence). Here the CDR3 reads CASSMIGGRKNVQYF. CDR3 bases: TGTGCCAGTAGTATGATTGGCGGGAGGAAAAACGTTCAGTACTTC.

This clonotype was counted a few times. The rearrangement uses TRBV7-3 and TRBJ1-2; TRBD1 is a possible D gene (6 bases). This CDR3 is 14 amino acids long. The V end was cut by 6 bases, the J end by 5 bases, with 16 bases between. From germline, CDR1 is SGHTA and CDR2 FQGTGA. The CDR3 DNA reads as TGTGCCAGCAGTCTTAAGGGGGAAGGGTATGGCTACACCTTC. Translated: CASSLKGEGYGYTF.

With regard to this clonotype: This clone may be a read error of a much larger clone one base away. The chain employs TRBV5-6 and TRBJ1-4, with 7 bases matching TRBD1. Germline-derived CDR1 and CDR2 are SGHDT and YYEEEE. This CDR3 is built from 15 residues. The V segment lost 3 bases and the J segment 7 bases; nucleotides outside the gene matches: 9. The CDR3 DNA reads as TGTGCCAGCAGCTCACCGGGACAGTCTAGTGAAAAACTGTTTTTT. This translates into CASSSPGQSSEKLFF.

Many counts were recorded for this clonotype. The V gene is TRBV2, the J gene TRBJ2-5; D is possibly TRBD1 (6 bases). Germline-derived CDR1 and CDR2 are SNHLY and FYNNEI. This CDR3 contains 13 residues. The V end was cut by 2 bases, the J end by 4 bases, with 8 bases between. Here the CDR3 DNA reads TGTGCCAGCAGTGAACAGGGGTTAGAGACCCAGTACTTC. Translation gives CASSEQGLETQYF.

This clonotype was recorded many times. This sequence joins TRBV28 and TRBJ1-4; unclear D gene. The ends were cut back, 5 bases at V and 7 bases at J, with 14 bases in the middle. CDR1 and CDR2 (germline): MDHEN, SYDVKM. The CDR3 extends over 14 amino acids. CDR3 in DNA: TGTGCCAGCAGTCCAGAGGGCGCGGGTGAAAAACTGTTTTTT. This codes for CASSPEGAGEKLFF.

The chain links TRBV10-3 to TRBJ2-1; 7 bases line up with TRBD1. The CDR3 contains 17 residues. With 3 bases clipped from V and 6 bases from J, the junction kept 14 bases outside the gene matches. Looked up from germline, CDR1 is ENHRY and CDR2 is SYGVKD. CDR3 bases: TGTGCCATCAGTGACGGGACAGCGGCCAGGGGTGGCAATGAGCAGTTCTTC. Protein: CAISDGTAARGGNEQFF.